This T cell receptor (beta chain) was recorded in a study of cytomegalovirus exposure and HLA in healthy donors. Primers: 60 Vbeta forward and 13 Jbeta reverse. Here immunoSEQ multiplex PCR was the method, and the copy in TCRdb shows in-frame clones only, minus some. The data show over 200,000 clones, approximately 70% seen once. Regarding this clone: Its antigen is unknown.

General study findings and limits: The authors reported that TCR beta sequences could predict HLA-A and HLA-B alleles. These predictions were accurate for most subjects in the first cohort. Cytomegalovirus association was assigned to about 150 TCR beta chains.

The CDR3 extends over 14 amino acids. Between the trimmed V and J ends, which lost 1 base and 2 bases, there was a span of 9 bases. Germline assignment: CDR1 SGHTA and CDR2 FQGNSA. Donors consisted of healthy bone marrow donors. The source of this sequence is a man between 40 and 49 years old in good health and CMV-seropositive. V usage is TRBV7-2 and J usage is TRBJ2-7; tentatively, D is TRBD1 (5 bases). Source material: PBMCs. CDR3 in amino acids: CASSLEQGPYEQYF. In nucleotides, the CDR3 is TGTGCCAGCAGCTTAGAGCAGGGCCCCTACGAGCAGTACTTC.